This T cell receptor (beta chain) was sequenced during a study of T-cell reconstitution after alpha-beta-depleted transplantation in children listed by TCRdb under 2016. Regarding the study in general: Using TCR repertoire profiling, the study followed T-cell immune reconstitution in a quantitative way in children after TCRalphabeta/CD19-depleted allogeneic hematopoietic cell transplantation.

CDR1 and CDR2, per the germline V gene, are MDHEN and SYDVKM. Counted from cysteine to phenylalanine, this CDR3 has 14 amino acids. Of the read, only the CDR3 DNA is kept; its 42 bases are in frame from base 1. The junction shows trimming of 7 bases on V and 4 bases on J, plus 16 bases between the germline ends. On this clonotype: There is no known antigen for this receptor. The record has no base qualities; no much larger clone is one base away.

The library was built by means of PCR. TCRdb shows the sequencer as Illumina HiSeq 2500. To normalize quantification of the TCRbeta repertoire, the TCR libraries were built with molecular barcoding that relied on unique molecular identifiers. The raw public data were reprocessed by TCRdb itself: fastp quality trimming at Q25, MiXCR clonotype calling, in-frame beta chains only. When rows share a CDR3 protein, they turn into one entry using the most common DNA and genes. In this sample the table shows a few hundred thousand distinct CDR3 sequences, around 20% of which occur a single time. 3.8% of the sample belongs to the ten largest clones.

This TCR was sampled from a human donor who donated a stem cell graft to a child with acute myeloid leukemia. This sequence uses TRBV28 and TRBJ1-2, with TRBD1 tentatively as D gene (6 bases match). The sample consisted of PBMCs from the stem cell graft donor, taken from the stem cell graft. The DNA reads TGTGCCAGCATAATTTCGAGGGGGGCCTATGGCTACACCTTC. Its amino acids are CASIISRGAYGYTF.